These 27 T cell receptor beta chains share one sample of origin, sequenced in a study of blood T cell repertoires in COVID-19. Profiling relied on immunoSEQ multiplex PCR, and the TCRdb table lists in-frame clones only, not all of them. The sample contains some 320,000 clones, around 85% of which appear only once. Sequencing was done on a sample of PBMCs or T cells enriched from blood (not recorded which). The receptors derive from a woman under 40 who had been exposed to COVID-19.

The chain uses TRBV5-1 and TRBJ1-5; no clear D gene. V lost 4 bases and J 2 bases, leaving 10 bases between the germline ends. Germline CDR1 is SGHRS and CDR2 is YFSETQ. This CDR3 is built from 14 residues. CDR3: CASSPAQGNQPQHF. DNA for the CDR3: TGCGCCAGCAGCCCGGCTCAGGGCAATCAGCCCCAGCATTTT.

Here the CDR3 reads CASSRGLGTIYF. The CDR3 region has the DNA TGTGCCAGCAGTCGTGGGCTCGGCACCATATATTTT. The chain combines TRBV25-1 with TRBJ1-3; D remains unclear. V lost 5 bases and J lost 9, with 11 bases in between. Germline assignment: CDR1 MGHDK and CDR2 SYGVNS. This CDR3 has 12 amino acids.

The chain employs TRBV18 and TRBJ2-2; tentative D call: TRBD1 (6 bases). V dropped 6 bases and J dropped 3 bases, with 14 bases sitting between them. There are 15 residues in the CDR3. Germline values: CDR1 KGHSH, CDR2 LQKENI. In nucleotides, the CDR3 is TGTGCCAGCTCTATTGGACAGAAACACACCGGGGAGCTGTTTTTT. This sequence encodes CASSIGQKHTGELFF.

The V call is TRBV10-1, the J call TRBJ1-2; the D is unclear. The germline V gene encodes CDR1 WNHNN and CDR2 SYGVQD (reference sequence). Trimming took off 10 bases at V and 5 bases at J, with 11 bases between the two ends. The CDR3 consists of 11 residues. As DNA, the CDR3 is TGCGCCACCCCCTGTCTGTATGGCTACACCTTC. Its translation: CATPCLYGYTF.

This clone has a handful of counts. This chain joins TRBV15 and TRBJ2-7; D gene unclear. This CDR3 comprises 13 residues. The V gene's germline CDR1 is LNHNV and CDR2 YYDKDF (reference sequence). V dropped 0 bases and J dropped 2 bases, with 5 bases sitting between them. The CDR3 spells CATSRETAYEQYF. The CDR3 DNA follows: TGTGCCACCAGCAGAGAAACAGCCTACGAGCAGTACTTC. The full variable domain, in which reference TRBV15 and TRBJ2-7 provide the parts outside the CDR3, is DAMVIQNPRYQVTQFGKPVTLSCSQTLNHNVMYWYQQKSSQAPKLLFHYYDKDFNNEADTPDNFQSRRPNTSFCFLDIRSPGLGDTAMYLCATSRETAYEQYFGPGTRLTVT.

Notes on this clone: The identical CDR3 is also encoded by other nucleotide sequences in the sample. The chain has TRBV18 and TRBJ2-5; TRBD1 might be the D (6 bases). V was pared by 0 bases and J by 2 bases, with 7 bases between. The CDR3 consists of 14 residues. The germline CDR1 and CDR2 sequences are KGHSH and LQKENI. The CDR3 DNA follows: TGTGCCAGCTCACCACCTGGACAGCAAGAGACCCAGTACTTC. It codes for CASSPPGQQETQYF.

The chain recombines TRBV4-2 with TRBJ1-5; D not resolved. Germline lookup yields CDR1 LGHNA and CDR2 YNFKEQ. The germline V and J ends were trimmed by 0 bases and 4 bases, with 4 bases remaining between them. The CDR3 runs 13 residues. The CDR3 loop reads CASSQDRNQPQHF. CDR3 sequence (DNA): TGTGCCAGCAGCCAAGACCGGAATCAGCCCCAGCATTTT.

This sequence joins TRBV9 and TRBJ1-3; D ambiguous. Germline CDR1 and CDR2: SGDLS and YYNGEE. The CDR3 consists of 15 residues. V shed 4 bases and J shed 1 base, with 12 bases lying between them. The CDR3 region has the DNA TGTGCCAGCAGCTCACAAGGAGGGTCTGGAAACACCATATATTTT. It codes for CASSSQGGSGNTIYF.

The gene calls are TRBV30 and TRBJ1-4; D gene uncertain. The CDR3 length is 12 residues. With 5 bases removed from V and 8 bases from J, the gap between germline ends came to 12 bases. CDR1 GTSNPN and CDR2 SVGIG come from the germline V gene (reference sequence). CDR3 sequence reads: CAWGVTYEKLFF. The CDR3 coding sequence is TGTGCCTGGGGGGTGACATACGAAAAACTGTTTTTT.

V and J are TRBV27 and TRBJ2-1; 11 bases line up with TRBD2. V lost 5 bases and J lost 0; bases outside the gene matches: 3. Germline V lookup: CDR1 MNHEY, CDR2 SMNVEV (reference sequence). This CDR3 has 16 amino acids. The CDR3 region is CASSVTSGSSYNEQFF. Here the CDR3 DNA reads TGTGCCAGCAGTGTCACTAGCGGGAGCTCCTACAATGAGCAGTTCTTC.

J is TRBJ1-4 and V is TRBV14; D is undetermined. V lost 4 bases, J lost 7 bases, and 19 bases lay in between. CDR3 length equals 16 residues. Looked up from germline, CDR1 is SGHDN and CDR2 is FVKESK. CDR3 residues: CASSPIGRVESEKLFF. CDR3 nucleotide sequence: TGTGCCAGCAGCCCCATAGGGAGGGTGGAAAGTGAAAAACTGTTTTTT. The whole variable domain, remainder taken from reference TRBV14 and TRBJ1-4, is EAGVTQFPSHSVIEKGQTVTLRCDPISGHDNLYWYRRVMGKEIKFLLHFVKESKQDESGMPNNRFLAERTGGTYSTLKVQPAELEDSGVYFCASSPIGRVESEKLFFGSGTQLSVL.

The chain recombines TRBV4-2 with TRBJ2-6, with 11 bases identical to TRBD1. The CDR3 length is 19 residues. Unmatched junction bases numbered 6, after V lost 1 base and J lost 1 base. Germline CDR1 LGHNA, CDR2 YNFKEQ. The CDR3 here is CASSQVLGQGASGANVLTF. The CDR3 bases are TGTGCCAGCAGCCAAGTTCTAGGACAGGGGGCTTCTGGGGCCAACGTCCTGACTTTC.

The chain carries TRBV27 and TRBJ1-5; D unclear. The CDR3 is made up of 14 amino acids. V shed 3 bases and J shed 4 bases, with 10 bases lying between them. Germline values: CDR1 MNHEY, CDR2 SMNVEV (reference sequence). Here the CDR3 reads CASSFGLSNQPQHF. In nucleotides, the CDR3 is TGTGCCAGCAGTTTCGGACTTAGTAATCAGCCCCAGCATTTT.

This chain joins TRBV6-1 and TRBJ2-1, with 7 bases fitting TRBD2. The CDR3 covers 15 residues. Germline CDR1 reads MNHNS; CDR2 reads SASEGT. Unmatched junction bases numbered 12, after V lost 3 bases and J lost 10 bases. CDR3 sequence: CASSDGGSPTNEQFF. In nucleotides, the CDR3 is TGTGCCAGCAGTGACGGCGGGAGCCCCACTAACGAGCAGTTCTTC.

Remarks on this clone: It is unclear where the CDR3 begins or ends on the DNA, so no DNA is shown, and the CDR3 is as TCRdb lists it. The J gene is TRBJ1-2, the V gene TRBV28; the table's TRBD1 call for D was not verified on the DNA. Germline values: CDR1 MDHEN, CDR2 SYDVKM. Ends included, the CDR3 has 15 residues. Here the CDR3 reads CASSSSTGGNYGYTF.

The gene calls are TRBV4-1 and TRBJ1-2; TRBD1 aligns across 8 bases. CDR1 and CDR2 from the germline V gene are MGHRA and YSYEKL. The CDR3 loop spans 16 amino acids. Losses at the gene ends were 4 bases for V and 0 bases for J; bases not matched to a gene: 7. CDR3 nucleotides: TGCGCCAGCAGCCTTTCACGGACAGGGCCTAACTATGGCTACACCTTC. It codes for CASSLSRTGPNYGYTF.

The chain's CDR3 is CASSQSGRASSGANVLTF. CDR3 DNA sequence: TGTGCCAGCAGCCAATCCGGGCGGGCTAGCTCTGGGGCCAACGTCCTGACTTTC. V is TRBV3-1 (or the pseudogene TRBV3-2) and J is TRBJ2-6; possible D gene TRBD2, 5 bases. V was cut by 2 bases and J by 0 bases, with 14 bases left in between. This CDR3 has 18 amino acids. Germline assignment: CDR1 LGHDT and CDR2 YNNKEL (reference sequence).

The rearrangement links TRBV19 to TRBJ2-7; 8 positions agree with TRBD1. The CDR3 totals 15 residues. J lost 3 bases, V lost 8 bases, and 12 bases had no gene match. Germline V gene sequence: CDR1 LNHDA, CDR2 SQIVND (reference sequence). CDR3 DNA sequence: TGTGCCAGTCGTCTCTTTGGACAGGGATTCTACGAGCAGTACTTC. Protein sequence: CASRLFGQGFYEQYF.

This clone was counted only a few times. V and J are TRBV4-2 and TRBJ1-5; D remains unclear. This CDR3 is built from 16 residues. The germline gives CDR1 LGHNA, CDR2 YNFKEQ. V gave up 4 bases and J gave up 0 bases, with 13 bases separating them. CDR3 region: CASSPEARYSNQPQHF. The DNA for the CDR3 is TGTGCCAGCAGCCCGGAAGCGCGTTATAGCAATCAGCCCCAGCATTTT.

The genes are TRBV6-5 and TRBJ2-7; TRBD2 might be the D (6 bases). V lost 0 bases and J lost 3, with 15 bases in between. CDR3 length: 16 residues. Looked up from germline, CDR1 is MNHEY and CDR2 is SVGAGI. In nucleotides, the CDR3 is TGTGCCAGCAGTTACTCGACCGGAGGGTCGGTCTACGAGCAGTACTTC. Its protein is CASSYSTGGSVYEQYF.

The chain couples TRBV12-3 or TRBV12-4 to TRBJ1-2; D not certain. Trimming pared 2 bases from V and 4 bases from J, leaving 8 bases between. The CDR3 totals 13 residues. The DNA for the CDR3 is TGTGCCAGCAGTTTAAGAACAGTCTATGGCTACACCTTC. As protein: CASSLRTVYGYTF.

CDR3 nucleotides: TGTGCCAGCAGCTCTGGACTAACCAATGAGCAGTTCTTC. This sequence encodes CASSSGLTNEQFF. V and J are TRBV7-3 and TRBJ2-1; tentative D call: TRBD2 (6 bases). V was shortened by 4 bases and J by 6 bases, with 10 bases between the two germline ends. The CDR3 loop spans 13 amino acids. The V gene's germline CDR1 is SGHTA and CDR2 FQGTGA.

The genes are TRBV7-9 and TRBJ1-5; D is unclear. V was cut by 6 bases and J by 4 bases, with 7 bases left in between. The CDR3 covers 12 residues. The germline CDR1 and CDR2 sequences are SEHNR and FQNEAQ (reference sequence). CDR3 coding DNA: TGTGCCAGCAGAACCGGTAATCAGCCCCAGCATTTT. It codes for CASRTGNQPQHF.

The genes are TRBV19 and TRBJ1-1; D possibly corresponds to TRBD1 (5 bases). The CDR3 is 12 amino acids. Germline values: CDR1 LNHDA, CDR2 SQIVND (reference sequence). Trimming took 5 bases from V and 1 from J, leaving 5 bases between them. For the CDR3, the DNA is TGTGCCAGTAGTGACAGGAACACTGAAGCTTTCTTT. Amino acid sequence: CASSDRNTEAFF.

The chain joins TRBV18 to TRBJ2-3, with D unclear. There are 18 residues in the CDR3. Trimming removed 0 bases at V and 1 base at J, with 17 bases between. Germline-derived CDR1 and CDR2 are KGHSH and LQKENI. CDR3 bases: TGTGCCAGCTCACCACCCCGTTTTGAGTCGGGTGGCACAGATACGCAGTATTTT. Translation: CASSPPRFESGGTDTQYF.

The chain carries TRBV2 and TRBJ1-5; 7 positions agree with TRBD1. The CDR3 is 16 residues long. In germline, CDR1 is SNHLY, CDR2 FYNNEI. The junction had 6 bases not matched to a gene; V was cut back by 4 bases and J by 0 bases. The CDR3 region is CASSVNRGPSNQPQHF. The CDR3, as DNA: TGTGCCAGCAGTGTTAACAGGGGACCTAGCAATCAGCCCCAGCATTTT. Full variable domain (outside the CDR3, taken from reference TRBV2 and TRBJ1-5): EPEVTQTPSHQVTQMGQEVILRCVPISNHLYFYWYRQILGQKVEFLVSFYNNEISEKSEIFDDQFSVERPDGSNFTLKIRSTKLEDSAMYFCASSVNRGPSNQPQHFGDGTRLSIL.

This sequence joins TRBV28 and TRBJ2-1; TRBD2 aligns across 11 bases. The germline V gene encodes CDR1 MDHEN and CDR2 SYDVKM. This CDR3 region has 15 residues. V shed 2 bases, J shed 7 bases, and the junction held 4 bases outside the gene matches. The CDR3 nucleotides read TGTGCCAGCAGTTTAACTAGCGGGGGTCGAAATGAGCAGTTCTTC. Its protein is CASSLTSGGRNEQFF.